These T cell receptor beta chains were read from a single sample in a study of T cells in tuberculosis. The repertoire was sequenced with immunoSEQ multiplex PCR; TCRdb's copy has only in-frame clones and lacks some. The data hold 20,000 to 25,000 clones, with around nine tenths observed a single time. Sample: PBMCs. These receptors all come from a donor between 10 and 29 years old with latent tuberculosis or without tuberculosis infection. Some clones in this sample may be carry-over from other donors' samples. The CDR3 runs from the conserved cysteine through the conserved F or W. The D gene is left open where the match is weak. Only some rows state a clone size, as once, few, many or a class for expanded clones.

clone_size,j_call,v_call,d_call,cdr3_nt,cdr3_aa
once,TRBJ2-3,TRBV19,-,TGTGCCAGTAGTATAGTCCTCACAGATACGCAGTATTTT,CASSIVLTDTQYF
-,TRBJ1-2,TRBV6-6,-,TGTGCCAGCCTGGGAGGGCCTCGCTACACCTTC,CASLGGPRYTF
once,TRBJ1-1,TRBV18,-,TGTGCCAGCTCACCTCAGGGGTTGAACACTGAAGCTTTCTTT,CASSPQGLNTEAFF
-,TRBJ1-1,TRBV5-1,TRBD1,TGCGCCAGCAGGGGAGACAGGGTGGATACTGAAGCTTTCTTT,CASRGDRVDTEAFF
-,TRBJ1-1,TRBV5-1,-,TGCGCCAGCAGCTTGGCGGGGGGCCGGACTGAAGCTTTCTTT,CASSLAGGRTEAFF
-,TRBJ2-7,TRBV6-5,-,TGTGCCAGCAGTTTTGGGGCGACTCGGGAGCAGTACTTC,CASSFGATREQYF
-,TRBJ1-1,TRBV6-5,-,TGTGCCAGCAGTTATTTAATGAGGACGGGAACTGAAGCTTTCTTT,CASSYLMRTGTEAFF
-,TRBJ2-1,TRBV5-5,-,TGTGCCAGCAGCCCACCGCAGGGGAATGAGCAGTTCTTC,CASSPPQGNEQFF
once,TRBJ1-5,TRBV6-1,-,TGTGCCAGCAGTGAGTCAGGGGGCAATCAGCCCCAGCATTTT,CASSESGGNQPQHF
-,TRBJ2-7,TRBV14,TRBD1,TGTGCCAGCAGCTACGGACAGGGTCCCGAGCAGTACTTC,CASSYGQGPEQYF
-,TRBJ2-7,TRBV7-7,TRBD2,TGTGCCAGCAGCTTAGTAGCGGGAGGGGGCGAGCAGTACTTC,CASSLVAGGGEQYF
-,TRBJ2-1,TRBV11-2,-,TGTGCCAGCAGCTTAGTCCCGAGGGGGAATGAGCAGTTCTTC,CASSLVPRGNEQFF
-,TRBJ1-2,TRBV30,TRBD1,TGTGCCTGGAGTCTCCGGGACAGGGTTGGGTATGGCTACACCTTC,CAWSLRDRVGYGYTF
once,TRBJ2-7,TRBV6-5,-,TGTGCCAGCAGCCGTACTAGAATGAGCGAGCAGTACTTC,CASSRTRMSEQYF
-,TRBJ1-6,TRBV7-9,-,TGTGCCAGCAGCTTGACAAGGCCCTATAATTCACCCCTCCACTTT,CASSLTRPYNSPLHF
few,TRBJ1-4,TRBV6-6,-,TGTGCCAGCAGTTGGTCGAGGGAAAAACTGTTTTTT,CASSWSREKLFF
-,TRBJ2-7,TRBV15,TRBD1,TGTGCCACCAGCAGACCCACAGGGGGGTTAGGCTACGAGCAGTACTTC,CATSRPTGGLGYEQYF
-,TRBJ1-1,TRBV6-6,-,TGTGCCAGCAGTTGGGAGGGGTCGGGCACTGAAGCTTTCTTT,CASSWEGSGTEAFF
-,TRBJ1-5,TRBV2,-,TGTGCCAGCACCAAGGGACTCACGGAGGGCAATCAGCCCCAGCATTTT,CASTKGLTEGNQPQHF
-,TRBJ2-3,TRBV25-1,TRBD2,TGTGCCAGCAGACGCGGGGGGGCGATGTCGACAGATACGCAGTATTTT,CASRRGGAMSTDTQYF
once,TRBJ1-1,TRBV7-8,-,TGTGCCAGCAGTCACGACTGGACTGAAGCTTTCTTT,CASSHDWTEAFF
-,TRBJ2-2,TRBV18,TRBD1,TGTGCCAGCTCACCCTGGACAGGGAACACCGGGGAGCTGTTTTTT,CASSPWTGNTGELFF
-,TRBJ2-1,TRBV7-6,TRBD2,TGTGCCAGCAGCCCCATCCGGGGAGCGGGAGGGCCGCAGCAGTTCTTC,CASSPIRGAGGPQQFF
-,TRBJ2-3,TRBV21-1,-,TGTGCCAGCAGCAAAACATCAGGGGGCTGTCGCACAGATACGCAGTATTTT,CASSKTSGGCRTDTQYF
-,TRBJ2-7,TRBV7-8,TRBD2,TGTGCCAGCAGCTTAGCGGGACTAGCGGGAGTGTTGGTGTACGAGCAGTACTTC,CASSLAGLAGVLVYEQYF
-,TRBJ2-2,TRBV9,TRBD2,TGTGCCAGCAGCTCTGGGGGACTAGCTGCCCTTTCCGGGGAGCTGTTTTTT,CASSSGGLAALSGELFF
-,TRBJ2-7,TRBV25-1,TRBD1,TGTGCCAGCAGTGATCCACAGGGGAGCTCCTACGAGCAGTACTTC,CASSDPQGSSYEQYF
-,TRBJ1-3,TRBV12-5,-,TGTGCTAGTGGTTCAGGGAACGCTGGAAACACCATATATTTT,CASGSGNAGNTIYF
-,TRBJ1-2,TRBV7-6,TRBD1,TGTGCCAGCGGCCCAACAGGGGGCGAGAACTATGGCTACACCTTC,CASGPTGGENYGYTF
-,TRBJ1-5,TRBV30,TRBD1,TGTGCCTGGCAACCCGGGACAGGGGGTCAGCCCCAGCATTTT,CAWQPGTGGQPQHF
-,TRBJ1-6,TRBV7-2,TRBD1,TGTGCCAGCAGCTCCAGACGGACAGGCGGATCACCCCTCCACTTT,CASSSRRTGGSPLHF
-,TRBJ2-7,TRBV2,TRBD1,TGTGCCAGCAGTCGAGGACAGGGGGCGTTGTACGAGCAGTACTTC,CASSRGQGALYEQYF
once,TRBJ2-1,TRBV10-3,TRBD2,TGTGCCATCAGTCCTGCGGGGGGGCAACTTACCTACAATGAGCAGTTCTTC,CAISPAGGQLTYNEQFF
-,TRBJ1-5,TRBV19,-,TGTGCCAGTAGTATGACAGTCAATCAGCCCCAGCATTTT,CASSMTVNQPQHF
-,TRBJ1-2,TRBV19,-,TGTGCCAGCAAGCCCGACTTGGATGGGAGGGGAGTGGACTATGGCTACACCTTC,CASKPDLDGRGVDYGYTF
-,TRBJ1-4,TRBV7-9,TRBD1,TGTGCCAGCAGCCCCGGGACAGGGACCGAAAAACTGTTTTTT,CASSPGTGTEKLFF
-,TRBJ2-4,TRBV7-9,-,TGTGCCAGCACCCCCAAGCGAGACGGGGCCAAAAACATTCAGTACTTC,CASTPKRDGAKNIQYF
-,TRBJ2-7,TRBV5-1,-,TGCGCCAGCAGCTTGGAGGACAGAACCTACGAGCAGTACTTC,CASSLEDRTYEQYF
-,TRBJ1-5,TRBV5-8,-,TGTGCCAGCAGTTTGGGGGAGGTTTATCAGCCCCAGCATTTT,CASSLGEVYQPQHF
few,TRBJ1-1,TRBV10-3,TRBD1,TGTGCCATCAGTGATAACGACAGGGGAGGAACTGAAGCTTTCTTT,CAISDNDRGGTEAFF
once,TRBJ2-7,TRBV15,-,TGTGCCACCAGCAGAGAAACAGGGAGCTCCTACGAGCAGTACTTC,CATSRETGSSYEQYF
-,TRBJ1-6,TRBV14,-,TGTGCCAGCAGCCCCCTGGCAGGGGTTGGATCACCCCTCCACTTT,CASSPLAGVGSPLHF
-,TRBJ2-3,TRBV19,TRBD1,TGTGCCAGTAGTATCACCTTTCAGGGGGCCACAGATACGCAGTATTTT,CASSITFQGATDTQYF
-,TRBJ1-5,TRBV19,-,TGTGCCAGTAGTGGTCAGGTCAATCAGCCCCAGCATTTT,CASSGQVNQPQHF
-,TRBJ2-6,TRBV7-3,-,TGTGCCAGCAGCCCTGGAGGGGCCGTCATTTCTGGGGCCAACGTCCTGACTTTC,CASSPGGAVISGANVLTF
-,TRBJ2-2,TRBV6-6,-,TGTGCCAGCCGCTACCCGTCGAACACCGGGGAGCTGTTTTTT,CASRYPSNTGELFF
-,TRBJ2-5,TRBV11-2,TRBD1,TGTGCCAGCAGCCAGGACAGGGGGCAGGAGACCCAGTACTTC,CASSQDRGQETQYF
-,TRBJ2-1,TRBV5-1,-,TGCGCCAGCAGCTACGGACCCCCGGGAAGAGGGTCCTACAATGAGCAGTTCTTC,CASSYGPPGRGSYNEQFF